This TCR beta chain originates from a study of shared clonotypes between healthy human individuals. Clones were read by immunoSEQ multiplex PCR, and TCRdb kept only the in-frame ones, dropping some. The sample includes roughly 590,000 clones, roughly 95% of them seen just once. Germline CDR1 LNHDA, CDR2 SQIVND (reference sequence). V gave up 5 bases and J gave up 3 bases, with 11 bases separating them. This CDR3 spans 13 amino acids. The sample holds one count of this clone. Terminally differentiated effector memory CD45RA+ cells were excluded from the naive CD8 cells, which were CD45RO-negative and positively selected for CCR7. HIV-negative, healthy adults without recent acute infections or vaccinations were the donors.

The chain recombines TRBV19 with TRBJ2-7; TRBD1 is a possible D gene (6 bases). The source of this sequence is a woman in her 30s in good health. Material for sequencing was naive CD8+ T cells sorted from blood. The CDR3 spells CASSFSDSYEQYF. In nucleotides, the CDR3 is TGTGCCAGTAGTTTCTCGGACAGCTACGAGCAGTACTTC.